The sequence of this T cell receptor beta chain was determined in a study of blood T cell repertoires in COVID-19. As for the study in general: The origin of the acute and convalescent COVID-19 samples was the United States, Italy and Spain. T cells, B-cell-depleted T cells, or PBMCs provided the cDNA or gDNA that served as material.

This CDR3 spans 15 amino acids. V lost 5 bases to trimming and J lost 1 base; unmatched junction nucleotides: 7. Germline CDR1 and CDR2: MDHEN and SYDVKM. As originally analysed: By means of reference gene primer amplification, nucleated cell counts were estimated. Libraries were prepared by immunoSEQ multiplex PCR; TCRdb keeps only in-frame clonotypes and omits some of them. Clone size and V and J calls were adopted from that table, with D and trimming inferred from the DNA. The sample consists of more than 200,000 clones, about 85% of them appearing once. Sequenced input: peripheral blood. This rearrangement joins TRBV28 to TRBJ2-5, with 7 nucleotides matching TRBD1. The clonotype originates from a man between 70 and 80 years old with acute or convalescent COVID-19. CDR3 sequence reads: CASSPRGQAQETQYF. The CDR3 DNA sequence: TGTGCCAGCAGTCCTCGCGGACAGGCCCAAGAGACCCAGTACTTC.